This T cell receptor (beta chain) emerged from a study of T cell responses to AZD1222 COVID-19 vaccine. A few counts support this clone. Its antigen is unknown. Measured with immunoSEQ multiplex PCR; TCRdb has only the in-frame clones, and not every one. This table holds 150,000 to 200,000 clones, 92% found once. The length of the CDR3 is 16 residues. V was clipped by 7 bases and J by 0 bases, with 16 bases between them. Germline assignment: CDR1 LNHDA and CDR2 SQIVND (reference sequence). General study points: Clonal diversity may have been underestimated, and the donors were mostly white British, with more females than males. Spike-wide vaccine-associated CD4 TCRs dominated at 160-218 and 743-854. Spike-specific TCR depth and breadth grew after two AZD1222 doses.

The input for sequencing was peripheral blood, taken 28 days after the second AZD1222 dose. The chain has TRBV19 and TRBJ1-5, with unresolved D. This TCR was sampled from an adult who received the AZD1222 COVID-19 vaccine. CDR3 in amino acids: CASTTTSTYSNQPQHF. In nucleotides, the CDR3 is TGTGCCAGTACCACGACCTCCACCTATAGCAATCAGCCCCAGCATTTT.